The source of this TCR beta chain is a study of PD-1 blockade in classical Hodgkin lymphoma. Sequenced by immunoSEQ multiplex PCR; TCRdb stores in-frame clones only, minus some. The sample carries fewer than 35,000 clones, roughly 94% recorded once. General study findings and limits: What drove the repertoire differences, possibly disease activity or prior therapy, has not been defined.

The germline V gene has CDR1 MNHNS and CDR2 SASEGT. Trimming took 6 bases from V and 4 from J; bases not matched to a gene: 12. CDR3 length: 15 amino acids. A note on this clone: The antigen remains unidentified.

Time point of the sample: newly diagnosed, previously untreated cHL patient sample. Source material: peripheral blood mononuclear cells (PBMCs). The receptor's source is a human donor with classical Hodgkin lymphoma. The chain recombines TRBV6-1 with TRBJ2-7, with 7 positions matching TRBD2. This chain's CDR3 is CASSERGGDAYEQYF. DNA of the CDR3: TGTGCCAGCAGCGAACGCGGGGGAGATGCTTACGAGCAGTACTTC.